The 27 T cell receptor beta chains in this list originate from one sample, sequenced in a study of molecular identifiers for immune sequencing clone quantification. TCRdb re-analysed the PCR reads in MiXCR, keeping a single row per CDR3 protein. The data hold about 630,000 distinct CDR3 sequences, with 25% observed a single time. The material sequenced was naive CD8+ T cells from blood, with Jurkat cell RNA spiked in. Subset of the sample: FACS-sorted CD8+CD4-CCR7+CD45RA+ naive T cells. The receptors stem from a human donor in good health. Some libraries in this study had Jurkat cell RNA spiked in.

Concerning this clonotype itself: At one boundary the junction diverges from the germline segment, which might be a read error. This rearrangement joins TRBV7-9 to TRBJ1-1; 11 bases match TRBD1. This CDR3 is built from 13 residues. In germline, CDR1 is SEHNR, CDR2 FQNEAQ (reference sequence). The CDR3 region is CASSRTGGTEALF. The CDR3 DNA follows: TGTGCCAGCAGCCGGACAGGGGGCACTGAAGCTCTCTTT.

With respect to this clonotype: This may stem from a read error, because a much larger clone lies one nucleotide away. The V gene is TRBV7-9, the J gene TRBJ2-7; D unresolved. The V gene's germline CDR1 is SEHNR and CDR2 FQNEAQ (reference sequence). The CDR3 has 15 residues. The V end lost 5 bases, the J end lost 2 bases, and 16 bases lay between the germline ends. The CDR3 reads CASSNGRRITYEQYF. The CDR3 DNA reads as TGTGCCAGCAGCAACGGACGGCGAATTACCTACGAGCAGTACTTC.

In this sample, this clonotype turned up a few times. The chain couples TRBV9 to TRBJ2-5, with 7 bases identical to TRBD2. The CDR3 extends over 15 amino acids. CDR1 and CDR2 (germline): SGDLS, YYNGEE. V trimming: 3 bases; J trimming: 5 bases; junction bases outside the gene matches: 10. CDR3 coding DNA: TGTGCCAGCAGCGGTTTGGGAGGGCTGACTGAGACCCAGTACTTC. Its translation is CASSGLGGLTETQYF.

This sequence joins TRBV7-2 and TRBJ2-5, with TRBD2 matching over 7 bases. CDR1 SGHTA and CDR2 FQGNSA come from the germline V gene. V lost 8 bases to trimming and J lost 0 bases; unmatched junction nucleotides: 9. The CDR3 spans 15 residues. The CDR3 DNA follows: TGTGCCAGCGAGTGGGGCGGGAGTTACCAAGAGACCCAGTACTTC. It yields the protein CASEWGGSYQETQYF.

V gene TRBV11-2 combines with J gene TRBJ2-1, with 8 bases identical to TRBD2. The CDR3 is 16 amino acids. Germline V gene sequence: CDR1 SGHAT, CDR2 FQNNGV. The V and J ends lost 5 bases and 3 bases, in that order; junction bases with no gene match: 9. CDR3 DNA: TGTGCCAGCAGCCTAGTCGAGACTAGCGACTACAATGAGCAGTTCTTC. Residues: CASSLVETSDYNEQFF.

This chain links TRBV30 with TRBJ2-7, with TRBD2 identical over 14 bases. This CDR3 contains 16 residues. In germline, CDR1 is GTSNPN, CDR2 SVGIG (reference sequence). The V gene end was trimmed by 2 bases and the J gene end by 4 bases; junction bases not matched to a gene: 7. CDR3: CAWSSGTSGSLYEQYF. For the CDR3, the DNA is TGTGCCTGGAGTTCCGGGACTAGCGGGAGTCTTTACGAGCAGTACTTC.

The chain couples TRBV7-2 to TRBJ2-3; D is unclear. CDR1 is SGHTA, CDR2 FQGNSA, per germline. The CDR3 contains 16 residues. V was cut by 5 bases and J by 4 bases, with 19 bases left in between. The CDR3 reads CASSPHPDRPPDTQYF. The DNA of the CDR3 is TGTGCCAGCAGCCCGCACCCGGACCGCCCCCCAGATACGCAGTATTTT.

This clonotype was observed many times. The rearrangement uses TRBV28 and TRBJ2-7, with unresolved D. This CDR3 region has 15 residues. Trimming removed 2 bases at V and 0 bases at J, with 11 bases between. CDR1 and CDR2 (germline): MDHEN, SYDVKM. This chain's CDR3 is CASSLMQSSSYEQYF. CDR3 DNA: TGTGCCAGCAGTTTAATGCAGTCTAGCTCCTACGAGCAGTACTTC.

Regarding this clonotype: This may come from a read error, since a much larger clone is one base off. The CDR3 loop is CASSLSRSRVSTEAFF. In DNA form, the CDR3 reads TGTGCCAGCAGTTTATCGAGGTCCAGGGTGAGCACTGAAGCTTTCTTT. The V call is TRBV27, the J call TRBJ1-1, with D perhaps matching TRBD1 (5 bases). The CDR3 has 16 residues. Germline assignment: CDR1 MNHEY and CDR2 SMNVEV (reference sequence). V gave up 0 bases and J gave up 4 bases, with 15 bases separating them.

CDR3 nucleotide sequence: TGTGCCAGCAGTTACAACGTGGAGCAGTACTTC. It yields the protein CASSYNVEQYF. V and J are TRBV6-5 and TRBJ2-7; D unresolved. Trimming shortened V by 2 bases and J by 7 bases, and 6 bases separated the two germline ends. Per the germline V gene, CDR1 is MNHEY and CDR2 is SVGAGI. This CDR3 comprises 11 residues.

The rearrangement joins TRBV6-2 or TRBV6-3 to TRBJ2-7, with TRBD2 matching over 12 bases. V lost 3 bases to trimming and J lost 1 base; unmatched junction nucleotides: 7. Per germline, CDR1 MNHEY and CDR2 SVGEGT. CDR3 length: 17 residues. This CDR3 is CASSYPSTSGGSYEQYF. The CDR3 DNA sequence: TGTGCCAGCAGTTATCCTTCGACTAGCGGGGGTTCCTACGAGCAGTACTTC.

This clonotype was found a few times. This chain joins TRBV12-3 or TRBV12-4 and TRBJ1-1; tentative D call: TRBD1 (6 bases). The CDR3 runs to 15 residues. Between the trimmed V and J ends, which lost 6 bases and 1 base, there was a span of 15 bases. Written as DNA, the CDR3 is TGTGCCAGCAGCCTCGATGGGGGCCAGAACACTGAAGCTTTCTTT. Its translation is CASSLDGGQNTEAFF.

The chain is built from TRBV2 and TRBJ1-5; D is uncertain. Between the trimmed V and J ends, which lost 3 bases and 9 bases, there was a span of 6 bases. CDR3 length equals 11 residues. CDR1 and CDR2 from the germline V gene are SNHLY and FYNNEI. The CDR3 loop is CASSDRGPQHF. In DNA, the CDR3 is TGTGCCAGCAGTGATCGGGGGCCCCAGCATTTT.

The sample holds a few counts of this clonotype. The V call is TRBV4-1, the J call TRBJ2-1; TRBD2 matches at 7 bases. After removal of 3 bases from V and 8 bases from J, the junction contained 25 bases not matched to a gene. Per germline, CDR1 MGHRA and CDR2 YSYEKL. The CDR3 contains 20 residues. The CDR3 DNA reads TGCGCCAGCAGCCAGACTAGTTTGGCGGGAGTGACCGGAACCGGGGATGAGCAGTTCTTC. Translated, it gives CASSQTSLAGVTGTGDEQFF.

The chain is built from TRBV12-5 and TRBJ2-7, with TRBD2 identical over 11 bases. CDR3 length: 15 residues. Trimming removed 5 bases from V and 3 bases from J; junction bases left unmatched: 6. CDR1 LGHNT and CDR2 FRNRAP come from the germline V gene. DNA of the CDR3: TGTGCTAGTGGTCCGGGGACTAGCGGAAACTACGAGCAGTACTTC. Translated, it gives CASGPGTSGNYEQYF.

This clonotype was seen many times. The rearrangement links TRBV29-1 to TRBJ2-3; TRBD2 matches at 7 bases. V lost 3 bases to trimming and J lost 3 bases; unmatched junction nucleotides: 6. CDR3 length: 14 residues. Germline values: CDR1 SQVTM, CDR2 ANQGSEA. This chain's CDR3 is CSVEGGRKTDTQYF. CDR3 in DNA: TGCAGCGTTGAGGGCGGGAGAAAGACAGATACGCAGTATTTT.

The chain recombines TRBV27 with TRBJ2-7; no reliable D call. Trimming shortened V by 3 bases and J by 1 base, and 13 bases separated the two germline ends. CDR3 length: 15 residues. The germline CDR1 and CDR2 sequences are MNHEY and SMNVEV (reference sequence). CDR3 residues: CASSFYPAGSYEQYF. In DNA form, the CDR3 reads TGTGCCAGCAGTTTTTATCCAGCTGGATCCTACGAGCAGTACTTC.

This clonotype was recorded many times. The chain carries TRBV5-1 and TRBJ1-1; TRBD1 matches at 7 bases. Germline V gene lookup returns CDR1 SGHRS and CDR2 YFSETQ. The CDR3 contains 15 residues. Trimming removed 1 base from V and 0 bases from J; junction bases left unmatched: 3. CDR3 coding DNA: TGCGCCAGCAGCTTGAAAGGGACAGTGAACACTGAAGCTTTCTTT. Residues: CASSLKGTVNTEAFF.

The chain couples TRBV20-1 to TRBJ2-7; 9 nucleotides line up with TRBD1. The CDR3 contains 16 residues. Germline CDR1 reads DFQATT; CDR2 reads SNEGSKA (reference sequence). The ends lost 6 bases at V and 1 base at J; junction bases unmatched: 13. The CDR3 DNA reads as TGCAGTGCCGTTTGGGGACAGGGCGAAAAATCCTACGAGCAGTACTTC. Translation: CSAVWGQGEKSYEQYF.

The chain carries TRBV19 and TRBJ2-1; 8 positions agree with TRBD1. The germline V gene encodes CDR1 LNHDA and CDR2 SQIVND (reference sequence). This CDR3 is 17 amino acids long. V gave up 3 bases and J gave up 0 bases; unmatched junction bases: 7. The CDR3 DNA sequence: TGTGCCAGTAGTATGTCTTGGCAGGGGGCCTCCTACAATGAGCAGTTCTTC. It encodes CASSMSWQGASYNEQFF. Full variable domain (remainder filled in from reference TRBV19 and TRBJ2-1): DGGITQSPKYLFRKEGQNVTLSCEQNLNHDAMYWYRQDPGQGLRLIYYSQIVNDFQKGDIAEGYSVSREKKESFPLTVTSAQKNPTAFYLCASSMSWQGASYNEQFFGPGTRLTVL.

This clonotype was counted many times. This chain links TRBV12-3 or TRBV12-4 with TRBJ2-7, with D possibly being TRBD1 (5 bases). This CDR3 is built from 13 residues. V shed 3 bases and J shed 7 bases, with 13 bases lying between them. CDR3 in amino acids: CASSLFRVGEQYF. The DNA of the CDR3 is TGTGCCAGCAGTTTGTTCAGGGTTGGGGAGCAGTACTTC.

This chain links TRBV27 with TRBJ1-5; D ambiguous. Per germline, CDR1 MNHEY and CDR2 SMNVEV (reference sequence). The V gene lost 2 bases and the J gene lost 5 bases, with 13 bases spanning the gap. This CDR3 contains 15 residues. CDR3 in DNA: TGTGCCAGCAGTTTAGCCGGCCAGAGCTATCAGCCCCAGCATTTT. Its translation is CASSLAGQSYQPQHF.

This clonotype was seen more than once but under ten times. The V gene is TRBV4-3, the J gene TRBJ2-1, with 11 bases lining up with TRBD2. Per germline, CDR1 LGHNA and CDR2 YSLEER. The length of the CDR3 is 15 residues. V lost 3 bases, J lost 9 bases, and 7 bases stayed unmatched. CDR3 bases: TGCGCCAGCAGCCAGTTTAGCGGGAGGGCGGGTGAGCAGTTCTTC. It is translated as CASSQFSGRAGEQFF.

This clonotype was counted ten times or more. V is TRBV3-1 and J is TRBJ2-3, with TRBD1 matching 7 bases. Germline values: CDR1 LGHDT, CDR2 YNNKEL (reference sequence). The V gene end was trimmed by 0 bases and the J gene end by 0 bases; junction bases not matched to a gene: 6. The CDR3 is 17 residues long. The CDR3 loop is CASSQEAGTESTDTQYF. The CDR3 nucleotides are TGTGCCAGCAGCCAAGAGGCCGGGACAGAGAGCACAGATACGCAGTATTTT.

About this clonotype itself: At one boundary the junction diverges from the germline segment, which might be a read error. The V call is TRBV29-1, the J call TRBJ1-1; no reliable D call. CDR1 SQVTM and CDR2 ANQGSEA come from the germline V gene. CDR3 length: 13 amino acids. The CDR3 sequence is CSVDEGSGPDAFF. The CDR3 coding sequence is TGCAGCGTTGATGAGGGCTCCGGCCCTGACGCTTTCTTT.

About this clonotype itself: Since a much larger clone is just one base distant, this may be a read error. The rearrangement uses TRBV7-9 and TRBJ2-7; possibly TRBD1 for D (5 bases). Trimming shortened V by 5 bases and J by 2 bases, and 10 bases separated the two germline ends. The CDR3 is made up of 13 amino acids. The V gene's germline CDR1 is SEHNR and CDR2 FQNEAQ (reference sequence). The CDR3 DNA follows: TGTGCCAGCAGCGGCAGGGCGACCTACGAGCAGTACTTC. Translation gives CASSGRATYEQYF.

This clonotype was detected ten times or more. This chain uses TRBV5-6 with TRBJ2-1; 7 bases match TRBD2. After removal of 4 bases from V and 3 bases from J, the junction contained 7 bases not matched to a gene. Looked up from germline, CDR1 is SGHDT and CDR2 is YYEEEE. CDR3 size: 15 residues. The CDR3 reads CASSPLRDYYNEQFF. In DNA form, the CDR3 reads TGTGCCAGCAGCCCCCTAAGGGACTACTACAATGAGCAGTTCTTC.